This T cell receptor beta chain comes out of a study of cytomegalovirus exposure and HLA in healthy donors. General observations from the study: The HLA-A and HLA-B alleles of most subjects were reportedly predicted accurately from TCR beta sequences. Overall, approximately 150 TCR beta chains were annotated as cytomegalovirus-associated.

The germline gives CDR1 MGHRA, CDR2 YSYEKL. The CDR3 consists of 18 residues. The trim removed 2 bases at V and 5 bases at J, leaving 7 bases unmatched. The PCR was carried out with 60 Vbeta primers and 13 Jbeta primers. The protocol was immunoSEQ multiplex PCR, while the TCRdb copy is restricted to in-frame clones and leaves out a portion. The sample has around 150,000 clones; 75% to 85% are singletons. Turning to this clone: What it binds is unknown.

This chain joins TRBV4-1 and TRBJ2-3; TRBD2 agrees at 16 bases. The clonotype comes from a woman aged 18-30 years in good health and CMV-seronegative. Sequencing was performed on PBMCs. CDR3 in DNA: TGCGCCAGCAGCCAAACGGGACTAGCGGGAGGGTCAGAAGATACGCAGTATTTT. As protein: CASSQTGLAGGSEDTQYF.